The present entry profiles one TCR beta chain with its context. The antigen is unknown. Read sequence stops 3 residues before the CDR3 end, and the germline J gene provides the missing end. Clones were sequenced by immunoSEQ multiplex PCR, and TCRdb holds only the in-frame ones, with some missing. Its table lists under 50,000 clones. These data come from a study of T cells in women clearing cervical HPV infection. Turning to the study itself: Case blood was drawn when the lesion was first found; control blood after infection became undetectable. Study-wide findings and caveats: Repertoire richness, not evenness, was significantly elevated in CIN3+ cases versus controls.

V was pared by 6 bases and J by 4 bases, with 11 bases of the junction left unmatched. CDR3 length equals 16 residues. CDR1 and CDR2 from the germline V gene are WNHNN and SYGVQD (reference sequence). This rearrangement joins TRBV10-1 to TRBJ1-1; 10 bases map to TRBD1. Source material: blood buffy coat. The TCR was taken from a woman aged 18 to 69 with a cervical HPV16 infection that either progressed to CIN3+ or cleared (not recorded which). CDR3 sequence: CASSPGQGKVSTEAFF. Partial CDR3 DNA: TGCGCCAGCAGCCCGGGACAGGGGAAGGTATCCACTGAA.